The present T cell receptor beta chain was sequenced within a study of beta chain features in type 1 diabetes. Study-wide findings and caveats: TCRB CDR3s were moderately but significantly shorter in Type 1 diabetes patients in all four CD4+ subsets. For TCRB rearrangement, an influence of HLA type remained unresolved here.

On this clone: Its target is unknown.

It was via CD45RO/CCR7/CD25/CD127/CD95/CD27 that CD4+ naive, central memory, regulatory and stem cell-like memory cells were sorted. This CDR3 contains 13 residues. V was trimmed by 4 bases and J by 4 bases, leaving 10 bases between them. Germline V CDR1 and CDR2: ENHRY, SYGVKD. Expressed TCRB transcripts were sequenced because the entire RNA isolate underwent reverse transcription. Profiling relied on immunoSEQ multiplex PCR, and the TCRdb table lists in-frame clones only, not all of them. The top ten clones hold approximately 0.053% of a sample with about 260,000 clones, about 63% of them seen once.

This chain links TRBV10-3 with TRBJ2-5, with D tentatively TRBD2 (6 bases). The sample taken for sequencing was naive CD4+ T cells from blood. The receptor was derived from a man aged 25 to 45 in good health. CDR3 DNA sequence: TGTGCCATCAGTGGCGGGGATGGAGAGACCCAGTACTTC. The encoded protein is CAISGGDGETQYF.